This entry lists 16 T cell receptor beta chains sequenced from one sample in a study of T cell repertoires in ileal Crohn's disease. Data came from immunoSEQ multiplex PCR; TCRdb stores just in-frame clones and leaves some out. Of 55,000 to 65,000 clones listed, about 88% are singletons. Time point meaning: neoterminal ileum biopsy at postoperative endoscopy, about 6 months after surgery. The specimen was ileal tissue. These receptors were taken from an adult with Crohn's disease.

This chain joins TRBV6-5 and TRBJ1-5; no firm D call. V gave up 2 bases and J gave up 3 bases, with 5 bases separating them. The CDR3 length is 13 residues. In germline, CDR1 is MNHEY, CDR2 SVGAGI. CDR3 sequence (DNA): TGTGCCAGCAGTTACCGGGACAATCAGCCCCAGCATTTT. It codes for CASSYRDNQPQHF.

The chain recombines TRBV6-6 with TRBJ2-1; 9 bases are a match to TRBD1. Germline values: CDR1 MNHNY, CDR2 SVGAGI (reference sequence). The CDR3 loop spans 15 amino acids. Unmatched junction bases numbered 11, after V lost 10 bases and J lost 4 bases. CDR3 sequence (DNA): TGTGCCACCAAAGGGGGACAGGGTTTTTACAATGAGCAGTTCTTC. Translated: CATKGGQGFYNEQFF.

This clone came up once. The J gene is TRBJ1-2, the V gene TRBV28; TRBD1 matches 9 bases. This CDR3 has 14 residues. CDR1 and CDR2 (germline): MDHEN, SYDVKM. Losses at the gene ends were 5 bases for V and 6 bases for J; bases not matched to a gene: 7. The CDR3 bases are TGTGCCAGCAGTCTACCGGGACAGGGTAATGGCTACACCTTC. Protein: CASSLPGQGNGYTF.

The chain recombines TRBV5-8 with TRBJ2-7, with 9 bases identical to TRBD2. The CDR3 contains 16 residues. V shed 4 bases, J shed 3 bases, and the junction held 11 bases outside the gene matches. Germline V CDR1 and CDR2: SGHTS, YDEGEE. The CDR3 nucleotides are TGTGCCAGCAGCCCCCCTGCTAGCGGGGCGATCTACGAGCAGTACTTC. Translating gives CASSPPASGAIYEQYF.

The rearrangement links TRBV27 to TRBJ1-2; D not certain. The V gene lost 6 bases and the J gene lost 5 bases, with 16 bases spanning the gap. The CDR3 totals 14 residues. In germline, CDR1 is MNHEY, CDR2 SMNVEV (reference sequence). The CDR3 DNA reads TGTGCCAGCAGCCCCGTGGGGAGTAGGTATGGCTACACCTTC. Translating it yields CASSPVGSRYGYTF.

The J gene is TRBJ2-1, the V gene TRBV11-2; possible D gene TRBD1, 7 bases. The V end lost 3 bases, the J end lost 0 bases, and 18 bases lay between the germline ends. The CDR3 consists of 18 residues. Looked up from germline, CDR1 is SGHAT and CDR2 is FQNNGV. The CDR3 is CASSFGRGTASSYNEQFF. The CDR3 coding sequence is TGTGCCAGCAGCTTCGGTCGGGGGACAGCAAGCTCCTACAATGAGCAGTTCTTC.

The rearrangement links TRBV5-6 to TRBJ2-1; the match to TRBD2 covers 7 bases. Germline V lookup: CDR1 SGHDT, CDR2 YYEEEE. The CDR3 is 17 residues long. Trimming took 0 bases from V and 2 from J; bases not matched to a gene: 8. The CDR3 region is CASSLGGGSRAYNEQFF. The DNA for the CDR3 is TGTGCCAGCAGCTTGGGGGGCGGGAGCAGGGCCTACAATGAGCAGTTCTTC.

The chain uses TRBV5-6 and TRBJ1-6; the D gene is possibly TRBD1 (5 bases). The length of the CDR3 is 15 residues. Germline lookup yields CDR1 SGHDT and CDR2 YYEEEE. The V end was cut by 0 bases, the J end by 5 bases, with 9 bases between. In DNA, the CDR3 is TGTGCCAGCAGCTTGGAGACAGTAGATAATTCACCCCTCCACTTT. It encodes CASSLETVDNSPLHF.

The chain joins TRBV28 to TRBJ1-3; no clear D gene. CDR1 is MDHEN and CDR2 is SYDVKM in the germline V gene. This CDR3 region has 13 residues. With 7 bases removed from V and 3 bases from J, the gap between germline ends came to 10 bases. The DNA of the CDR3 is TGTGCCAGCACCGGAGGTTATGGAAACACCATATATTTT. Translated: CASTGGYGNTIYF.

The chain has TRBV10-3 and TRBJ1-5; 7 bases are a match to TRBD1. With 2 bases clipped from V and 3 bases from J, the junction kept 4 bases outside the gene matches. The germline V gene has CDR1 ENHRY and CDR2 SYGVKD. The CDR3 length is 15 residues. This chain's CDR3 is CAISELGTANQPQHF. The CDR3 region has the DNA TGTGCCATCAGTGAGCTTGGGACAGCCAATCAGCCCCAGCATTTT.

The chain joins TRBV5-1 to TRBJ2-3; D remains unclear. Trimming left V 7 bases short and J 2 bases short, with 11 bases between. Germline values: CDR1 SGHRS, CDR2 YFSETQ. CDR3 length: 13 amino acids. The CDR3 spells CASWSGSTDTQYF. The CDR3, as DNA: TGCGCCAGCTGGTCGGGTTCCACAGATACGCAGTATTTT.

The V and J genes are TRBV6-1 and TRBJ1-2; no clear D gene. CDR3 size: 13 residues. Between the trimmed V and J ends, which lost 7 bases and 4 bases, there was a span of 13 bases. Germline CDR1 is MNHNS and CDR2 is SASEGT. The CDR3 region is CASKPATTYGYTF. The CDR3 bases are TGTGCCAGCAAGCCAGCTACTACCTATGGCTACACCTTC.

The rearrangement uses TRBV28 and TRBJ1-4; D is possibly TRBD1 (6 bases). The germline V gene encodes CDR1 MDHEN and CDR2 SYDVKM. The CDR3 runs to 12 residues. V lost 6 bases and J lost 8, with 10 bases in between. CDR3: CASRQGNEKLFF. As DNA, the CDR3 is TGTGCCAGCAGACAGGGTAACGAAAAACTGTTTTTT.

The chain uses TRBV9 and TRBJ1-3; D is uncertain. Germline lookup yields CDR1 SGDLS and CDR2 YYNGEE. The CDR3 length is 14 residues. With 5 bases removed from V and 9 bases from J, the gap between germline ends came to 18 bases. The CDR3 bases are TGTGCCAGCAGTTTAACGGACGGCCGGGGCACCATATATTTT. Amino acids: CASSLTDGRGTIYF. The full variable domain, its missing parts supplied by reference TRBV9 and TRBJ1-3, is DSGVTQTPKHLITATGQRVTLRCSPRSGDLSVYWYQQSLDQGLQFLIQYYNGEERAKGNILERFSAQQFPDLHSELNLSSLELGDSALYFCASSLTDGRGTIYFGEGSWLTVV.

The chain employs TRBV2 and TRBJ2-5; D may be TRBD1 (5 bases). The CDR3 extends over 15 amino acids. V dropped 1 base and J dropped 2 bases, with 11 bases sitting between them. Germline-derived CDR1 and CDR2 are SNHLY and FYNNEI. In DNA form, the CDR3 reads TGTGCCAGCAGTGAAGGCAGGGCAAAACAAGAGACCCAGTACTTC. Protein: CASSEGRAKQETQYF.

The rearrangement joins TRBV12-5 to TRBJ2-1, with 7 bases aligning to TRBD2. With V trimmed by 3 bases and J by 4 bases, 9 bases remained unmatched. CDR1 is LGHNT and CDR2 is FRNRAP in the germline V gene. The CDR3 totals 16 residues. The CDR3 spells CASGLRSGLQYNEQFF. CDR3 DNA: TGTGCTAGTGGTTTACGTTCGGGACTACAATACAATGAGCAGTTCTTC.